A selection of T cell receptor beta chains follows, all from one sample in a study of T-cell memory formation after mild COVID-19. A single record per CDR3 protein comes from TCRdb applying MiXCR to the 5' RACE reads. The sample lists about 50,000 distinct CDR3 sequences; roughly 12% were seen once. Input material: PBMCs or a T cell subset sorted from them (not recorded which). All receptors derive from a young man who had mild COVID-19 (a few samples of this study predate the infection). Cell type and time point are not known. CDR3s include the opening cysteine and the closing phenylalanine or tryptophan. The D gene is left open where the match is weak. Not every row has a clone size; where given, it reads once, few, many or a size class.

j_call d_call clone_size v_call cdr3_aa cdr3_nt
TRBJ1-1 NA few TRBV20-1 CSATYNTEAFF TGCAGTGCTACCTATAACACTGAAGCTTTCTTT
TRBJ2-3 NA medium-sized TRBV7-2 CASSWLRDTQYF TGTGCCAGCAGCTGGCTTAGGGATACGCAGTATTTT
TRBJ2-1 TRBD2 few TRBV5-1 CASSWEGSYNEQFF TGCGCCAGCAGCTGGGAGGGCTCCTACAATGAGCAGTTCTTC
TRBJ2-1 TRBD1 NA TRBV6-5 CASTTGYEQFF TGTGCCAGCACGACAGGGTATGAGCAGTTCTTC
TRBJ2-5 NA NA TRBV7-2 CASSSTGAPGAQYF TGTGCCAGCAGCTCGACGGGGGCCCCCGGGGCCCAGTACTTC
TRBJ1-6 TRBD1 NA TRBV20-1 CSARTGMDSPLHF TGCAGTGCTAGGACAGGGATGGATTCACCCCTCCACTTT
TRBJ1-1 NA NA TRBV7-2 CASSPHGGYGEAFF TGTGCCAGCAGCCCCCACGGGGGGTATGGTGAAGCTTTCTTT
TRBJ2-1 TRBD2 many TRBV4-2 CASTPSGGQYNEQFF TGTGCCAGCACCCCTAGCGGGGGCCAATACAATGAGCAGTTCTTC
TRBJ2-5 NA NA TRBV5-1 CASSLAGGTTGETQYF TGCGCCAGCAGCTTGGCCGGAGGCACCACGGGGGAGACCCAGTACTTC
TRBJ2-1 NA few TRBV5-8 CASSGGLGGEQFF TGTGCCAGCAGCGGAGGGTTAGGTGGTGAGCAGTTCTTC
TRBJ2-2 TRBD2 NA TRBV12-3/TRBV12-4 CASTPGLAMNGGELFF TGTGCCAGCACCCCGGGACTAGCTATGAATGGCGGGGAGCTGTTTTTT
TRBJ1-2 TRBD1 NA TRBV20-1 CSARGTGTNYGYTF TGCAGTGCTAGGGGGACAGGGACTAACTATGGCTACACCTTC
TRBJ2-3 NA NA TRBV5-5 CASSLQTDTQYF TGTGCCAGCAGCCTACAAACAGATACGCAGTATTTT
TRBJ2-3 TRBD2 NA TRBV10-3 CAISDHGLAGAGGDTQYF TGTGCCATCAGTGATCACGGACTAGCGGGGGCCGGGGGAGATACGCAGTATTTT
TRBJ2-7 NA NA TRBV23-1 CASTPIPPVVGGYEQYF TGCGCCAGCACCCCAATCCCCCCCGTAGTGGGGGGCTACGAGCAGTACTTC
TRBJ2-1 NA few TRBV6-2/TRBV6-3 CASSYVANEQFF TGTGCCAGCAGTTACGTGGCAAATGAGCAGTTCTTC
TRBJ2-7 TRBD1 many TRBV20-1 CSASLGQGRNEQYF TGCAGTGCTAGTTTGGGACAGGGGAGAAACGAGCAGTACTTC
TRBJ1-3 NA few TRBV7-2 CASSLSVFNPIYF TGTGCCAGCAGCTTATCGGTTTTCAACCCCATATATTTT
TRBJ2-5 NA few TRBV27 CASSFGGVETQYF TGTGCCAGCAGTTTTGGAGGGGTCGAGACCCAGTACTTC
TRBJ2-3 TRBD2 few TRBV6-4 CASKSTSGGDTDTQYF TGTGCCAGTAAATCGACTAGCGGGGGGGACACAGATACGCAGTATTTT
TRBJ1-5 NA NA TRBV28 CASRAGSSGNQPQHF TGTGCCAGCAGAGCAGGGAGTTCTGGCAATCAGCCCCAGCATTTT
TRBJ2-7 NA many TRBV6-1 CASSDPQRSSYEQYF TGTGCCAGCAGTGACCCGCAGAGGAGCTCCTACGAGCAGTACTTC
TRBJ1-2 NA few TRBV6-1 CASSDGRAAANYGYTF TGTGCCAGCAGTGATGGGAGGGCAGCCGCTAACTATGGCTACACCTTC
TRBJ1-1 TRBD1 few TRBV6-5 CASSWTGDTEAFF TGTGCCAGCAGTTGGACAGGGGACACTGAAGCTTTCTTT
TRBJ2-1 TRBD2 many TRBV4-3 CASSQDTGGSYNEQFF TGCGCCAGCAGCCAAGATACGGGGGGGTCTTACAATGAGCAGTTCTTC
TRBJ2-5 NA NA TRBV25-1 CASSVGGRAFKETQYF TGTGCCAGCAGTGTTGGGGGCAGGGCCTTTAAGGAGACCCAGTACTTC
TRBJ2-1 TRBD1 few TRBV7-9 CASTSTDWTGAAGEQFF TGTGCCAGCACCTCCACCGATTGGACAGGGGCAGCCGGTGAGCAGTTCTTC
TRBJ2-1 NA medium-sized TRBV5-6 CASSPEGRHNEQFF TGTGCCAGCAGCCCCGAGGGACGGCACAATGAGCAGTTCTTC
TRBJ2-1 NA many TRBV7-2 CASSPVPAWGKQFF TGTGCCAGCAGCCCAGTACCAGCTTGGGGGAAGCAGTTCTTC
TRBJ1-2 NA few TRBV6-6 CASSPAPQGSNYGYTF TGTGCCAGCAGTCCCGCCCCGCAGGGGAGTAACTATGGCTACACCTTC
TRBJ2-7 NA NA TRBV27 CASSRGSAYEQYF TGTGCCAGCAGTAGGGGCAGTGCCTACGAGCAGTACTTC
TRBJ1-1 NA few TRBV12-3/TRBV12-4 CASSPEVGTEAFF TGTGCCAGCAGCCCAGAGGTCGGCACTGAAGCTTTCTTT
TRBJ2-1 NA NA TRBV5-6 CASSLAFRVANEQFF TGTGCCAGCAGCTTGGCTTTTAGGGTCGCCAATGAGCAGTTCTTC
TRBJ2-2 NA few TRBV19 CASSSGIANTGELFF TGTGCCAGTAGTAGCGGGATCGCGAACACCGGGGAGCTGTTTTTT
TRBJ2-7 NA many TRBV7-6 CASSPADSYEQYF TGTGCCAGCAGCCCAGCCGACAGCTACGAGCAGTACTTC
TRBJ2-5 TRBD2 few TRBV3-1 CASSQDTPGLAGRQTQYF TGTGCCAGCAGCCAAGATACCCCTGGACTAGCGGGGCGCCAGACCCAGTACTTC
TRBJ2-5 NA few TRBV6-1 CASRFQETQYF TGTGCCAGCCGGTTCCAAGAGACCCAGTACTTC
TRBJ2-1 TRBD2 few TRBV29-1 CSVERQTSGEQFF TGCAGCGTTGAACGTCAGACTAGCGGTGAGCAGTTCTTC
TRBJ2-2 NA many TRBV7-8 CASSFLTGTNTGELFF TGTGCCAGCAGCTTCCTGACAGGAACGAACACCGGGGAGCTGTTTTTT
TRBJ1-2 NA few TRBV7-9 CASSLPGTLANYGYTF TGTGCCAGCAGCTTACCCGGGACACTAGCTAACTATGGCTACACCTTC
TRBJ2-3 TRBD1 many TRBV11-2 CASSPGTGVTDTQYF TGTGCCAGCAGCCCCGGGACAGGGGTAACAGATACGCAGTATTTT
TRBJ2-3 NA NA TRBV7-9 CASVLSTDTQYF TGTGCCAGTGTATTGAGCACAGATACGCAGTATTTT
TRBJ2-1 NA once TRBV27 CAAWGLPNNEQFF TGTGCCGCCTGGGGGCTCCCCAACAATGAGCAGTTCTTC
TRBJ2-7 NA many TRBV10-3 CAISDTKGRIEQYF TGTGCCATCAGTGACACTAAGGGACGGATCGAGCAGTACTTC
TRBJ2-7 TRBD1 many TRBV6-2/TRBV6-3 CASSYSTGGYEQYF TGTGCCAGCAGTTACTCGACAGGGGGCTACGAGCAGTACTTC
TRBJ2-3 TRBD2 few TRBV30 CAWSVGGGARSGDTQYF TGTGCCTGGAGTGTTGGCGGGGGGGCCCGGAGTGGAGATACGCAGTATTTT
TRBJ2-3 NA few TRBV9 CASSPRATYTDTQYF TGTGCCAGCAGCCCTCGGGCCACTTACACAGATACGCAGTATTTT
TRBJ2-6 NA many TRBV19 CASSNTANSGANVLTF TGTGCCAGTAGTAACACAGCGAACTCTGGGGCCAACGTCCTGACTTTC
TRBJ2-5 TRBD1 NA TRBV6-1 CASSGRDRGFLETQYF TGTGCCAGCAGTGGCCGGGACAGGGGGTTTCTGGAGACCCAGTACTTC
TRBJ2-2 TRBD1 many TRBV30 CAWSRQGSGELFF TGTGCCTGGAGCCGACAGGGGTCCGGGGAGCTGTTTTTT
TRBJ2-5 NA many TRBV5-1 CASSPEGGHQETQYF TGCGCCAGCAGCCCGGAGGGGGGGCACCAAGAGACCCAGTACTTC
TRBJ1-2 TRBD1 NA TRBV9 CASSGRGQGIQGYTF TGTGCCAGCAGCGGGAGGGGACAGGGAATCCAAGGCTACACCTTC
TRBJ1-1 NA NA TRBV19 CASSMYTGPEAFF TGTGCCAGTAGTATGTACACAGGGCCTGAAGCTTTCTTT
TRBJ2-4 NA many TRBV29-1 CSAAGGLAKNIQYF TGCAGCGCTGCTGGGGGGCTAGCCAAAAACATTCAGTACTTC
TRBJ1-2 NA NA TRBV4-3 CASSLERYSYGYTF TGCGCCAGCAGCCTGGAGAGGTACAGCTATGGCTACACCTTC
TRBJ1-3 NA NA TRBV5-1 CASSQSSGNTIYF TGCGCCAGCAGCCAGTCTTCTGGAAACACCATATATTTT
TRBJ2-5 TRBD1 few TRBV6-5 CASRSGGETQYF TGTGCCAGCAGGTCAGGGGGAGAGACCCAGTACTTC
TRBJ1-3 NA few TRBV10-1 CASSPGPSSGNTIYF TGCGCCAGCAGTCCCGGGCCGAGCTCTGGAAACACCATATATTTT
TRBJ2-5 TRBD1 few TRBV7-9 CASSLRGPRGETQYF TGTGCCAGCAGCTTAAGGGGGCCTCGGGGAGAGACCCAGTACTTC